The rows below give T cell receptor beta chains drawn from one sample of a study of cytomegalovirus exposure and HLA in healthy donors. The assay was immunoSEQ multiplex PCR, and TCRdb's table has in-frame clones only and misses some. The data hold about 64,000 clones, with approximately 95% observed a single time. The sequenced sample consisted of PBMCs. The receptors derive from a woman in her late teens or twenties in good health and CMV-seropositive. Both conserved end residues are part of each CDR3. D genes are given only for firm matches. Some rows have no size entry. The others give once, few or many, or a class for an expanded clone.

D,V,J,size,DNA,CDR3
TRBD2,TRBV27,TRBJ2-7,once,TGTGCCAGCAGTTTATACCCTAGCGGGAGGTCCTACGAGCAGTACTTC,CASSLYPSGRSYEQYF
-,TRBV30,TRBJ2-7,-,TGTGCCTGGGGGGAGGACGGCTCAAGGAATCGGTACGAGCAGTACTTC,CAWGEDGSRNRYEQYF
TRBD1,TRBV2,TRBJ2-7,-,TGTGCCAGCAAGGGCCAGGGGGCTAGGGAGCAGTACTTC,CASKGQGAREQYF
TRBD1,TRBV7-9,TRBJ1-4,-,TGTGCCAGCAGTTCGAACTGGGACAGCCCCGAAAAACTGTTTTTT,CASSSNWDSPEKLFF
TRBD1,TRBV5-1,TRBJ2-5,-,TGCGCCAGCAGCTATACAGGGGGCTTTCAAGAGACCCAGTACTTC,CASSYTGGFQETQYF
TRBD2,TRBV28,TRBJ2-2,-,TGTGCCAGCAAACGGGCCCAGGGGCTTGAGAGCGGGAGGGCGAACACCGGGGAGCTGTTTTTT,CASKRAQGLESGRANTGELFF
TRBD1,TRBV18,TRBJ2-7,-,TGTGCCAGCTCACCCCGGACAGGGGACTACGAGCAGTACTTC,CASSPRTGDYEQYF
-,TRBV19,TRBJ1-2,-,TGTGCCAGTAGGCCAGACAGGCCCTACTATGGCTACACCTTC,CASRPDRPYYGYTF
-,TRBV6-1,TRBJ2-2,-,TGTGCCAGCAGAGAAGGCCAGGGTTTAGGCACCGGGGAGCTGTTTTTT,CASREGQGLGTGELFF
-,TRBV6-6,TRBJ2-2,-,TGTGCCAGCAGCCCCTACCCGAACACCGGGGAGCTGTTTTTT,CASSPYPNTGELFF
TRBD1,TRBV7-3,TRBJ1-4,once,TGTGCCAGCAGCCTAACAGGGGGCGATGGGGAAAAACTGTTTTTT,CASSLTGGDGEKLFF
TRBD1,TRBV4-1,TRBJ1-5,-,TGCGCCAGCAGCCAGCTCTTCCCGGGACAGGGGGCCCCGGGGAATCAGCCCCAGCATTTT,CASSQLFPGQGAPGNQPQHF
-,TRBV30,TRBJ2-5,once,TGTGCCTGGAGTGGAGGGGGAGGGAGGAGATACCAAGAGACCCAGTACTTC,CAWSGGGGRRYQETQYF
-,TRBV6-5,TRBJ2-3,-,TGTGCCAGCAGTTACGGAGGGAATACGCAGTATTTT,CASSYGGNTQYF
-,TRBV28,TRBJ2-2,-,TGTGCCAGCAGTTTAGCGGGCGGAGGCACCGGGGAGCTGTTTTTT,CASSLAGGGTGELFF
-,TRBV7-9,TRBJ2-7,-,TGTGCCAGCAGCTTAAACAGGTTCTACGAGCAGTACTTC,CASSLNRFYEQYF
-,TRBV28,TRBJ2-5,-,TGTGCCAGCAGTTTAGACAGCCAGACGACCCAGTACTTC,CASSLDSQTTQYF
TRBD1,TRBV2,TRBJ2-7,-,TGTGCCAGCAGTTACCGGGACAGGGTCTACGAGCAGTACTTC,CASSYRDRVYEQYF
-,TRBV5-1,TRBJ1-2,once,TGCGCCAGCAGCCTAAAGGACACCCATGGCTACACCTTC,CASSLKDTHGYTF
-,TRBV2,TRBJ1-2,-,TGTGCCAGCAGTGGCCTGGCTGAATATGGCTACACCTTC,CASSGLAEYGYTF
TRBD2,TRBV7-3,TRBJ2-1,-,TGTGCCAGCAGCCCCGTCGGGGTTCCCCCTAGCGGGAGGGTCGATGAGCAGTTCTTC,CASSPVGVPPSGRVDEQFF
-,TRBV5-6,TRBJ2-3,-,TGTGCCAGCAGCTTGGCCGGTAAACTCACAGATACGCAGTATTTT,CASSLAGKLTDTQYF
-,TRBV19,TRBJ1-2,-,TGTGCCAGTAGTATGGCAAAAAACTATGGCTACACCTTC,CASSMAKNYGYTF
-,TRBV7-2,TRBJ1-6,-,TGTGCCAGCAGCTTACAGGCTTACTATAATTCACCCCTCCACTTT,CASSLQAYYNSPLHF
-,TRBV2,TRBJ2-4,-,TGTGCCAGTAACTACCTAGCCAAAAACATTCAGTACTTC,CASNYLAKNIQYF
-,TRBV7-3,TRBJ1-1,-,TGTGCCAGCAGCTCACAGGGACCTGGAACCGAAGCTTTCTTT,CASSSQGPGTEAFF
-,TRBV19,TRBJ1-2,-,TGTGCCAGTAGTATAGGACAGGCGGCGGGCTACACCTTC,CASSIGQAAGYTF
TRBD1,TRBV4-1,TRBJ1-6,-,TGCGCCAGCAATCGGGACAGGGGAAATTCACCCCTCCACTTT,CASNRDRGNSPLHF
TRBD1,TRBV19,TRBJ1-1,-,TGTGCCAGTATCGGAGAAACCGGGACAGGAGCTTTCTTT,CASIGETGTGAFF
TRBD1,TRBV28,TRBJ1-2,-,TGTGCCAGCAGTTTAACAGGGGGAAAAGGCTACACCTTC,CASSLTGGKGYTF
-,TRBV18,TRBJ1-2,-,TGTGCCAGCTCACCCCCTGGGGAGCTGAGGTATGGCTACACCTTC,CASSPPGELRYGYTF
TRBD2,TRBV4-1,TRBJ2-7,-,TGCGCCAGCAGCCAAGGACTAGCGGTACCCTACGAGCAGTACTTC,CASSQGLAVPYEQYF
-,TRBV4-1,TRBJ2-3,-,TGCGCCAGCAGTTTGGCGGGGAACACAGATACGCAGTATTTT,CASSLAGNTDTQYF
-,TRBV14,TRBJ2-7,-,TGTGCCAGCAGCCAAGAGGGCCCGGGGACCTACGAGCAGTACTTC,CASSQEGPGTYEQYF
-,TRBV19,TRBJ1-3,few,TGTGCCAGTAGACACTCCGGCGGAGGGGCTTCTGGAAACACCATATATTTT,CASRHSGGGASGNTIYF
-,TRBV5-1,TRBJ2-7,-,TGCGCCAGCAGCTTCAACAGCGGCTACGAGCAGTACTTC,CASSFNSGYEQYF
TRBD2,TRBV5-4,TRBJ2-1,-,TGTGCCAGCAGCTTGGATTTAGCGGGAGGGAACAATGAGCAGTTCTTC,CASSLDLAGGNNEQFF
-,TRBV7-9,TRBJ2-7,-,TGTGCCAGCAGCCCAGGGGCGGGAGCCTCCTACGAGCAGTACTTC,CASSPGAGASYEQYF
-,TRBV28,TRBJ1-2,-,TGTGCCAGCAGTCGAGACAGGCTTATTGGGTATGGCTACACCTTC,CASSRDRLIGYGYTF
-,TRBV6-5,TRBJ1-2,-,TGTGCCAGCAGTTACGGAGGGCTCAATGGCTACACCTTC,CASSYGGLNGYTF
-,TRBV9,TRBJ1-1,-,TGTGCCAGCAGCGTACAGGGGTCGAACACTGAAGCTTTCTTT,CASSVQGSNTEAFF
-,TRBV9,TRBJ2-2,-,TGTGCCAGCAGCGTACTCGGGGAAGTTTTCACCGGGGAGCTGTTTTTT,CASSVLGEVFTGELFF
TRBD1,TRBV4-1,TRBJ1-1,-,TGCGCCAGCAGCCAACCCGGCGGGACAGTGAACACTGAAGCTTTCTTT,CASSQPGGTVNTEAFF
-,TRBV30,TRBJ2-4,-,TGTGCCTGGAGTCCTACCCCTACAGGGCACATTCAGTACTTC,CAWSPTPTGHIQYF
TRBD2,TRBV7-9,TRBJ2-3,-,TGTGCCAGCAGCTCCGGGACTAGCCCCACAGATACGCAGTATTTT,CASSSGTSPTDTQYF